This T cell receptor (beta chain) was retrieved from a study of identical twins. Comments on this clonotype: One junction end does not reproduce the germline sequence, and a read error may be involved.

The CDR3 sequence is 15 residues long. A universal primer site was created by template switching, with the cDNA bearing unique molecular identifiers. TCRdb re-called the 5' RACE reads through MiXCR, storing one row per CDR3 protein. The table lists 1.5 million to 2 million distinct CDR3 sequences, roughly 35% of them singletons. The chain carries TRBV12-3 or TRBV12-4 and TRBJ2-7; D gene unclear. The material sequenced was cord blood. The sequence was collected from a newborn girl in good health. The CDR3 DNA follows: TGTGCCGGCAGTCCGGGTTTGCGGATTCCCTACGAGCAGTACTTC. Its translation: CAGSPGLRIPYEQYF.